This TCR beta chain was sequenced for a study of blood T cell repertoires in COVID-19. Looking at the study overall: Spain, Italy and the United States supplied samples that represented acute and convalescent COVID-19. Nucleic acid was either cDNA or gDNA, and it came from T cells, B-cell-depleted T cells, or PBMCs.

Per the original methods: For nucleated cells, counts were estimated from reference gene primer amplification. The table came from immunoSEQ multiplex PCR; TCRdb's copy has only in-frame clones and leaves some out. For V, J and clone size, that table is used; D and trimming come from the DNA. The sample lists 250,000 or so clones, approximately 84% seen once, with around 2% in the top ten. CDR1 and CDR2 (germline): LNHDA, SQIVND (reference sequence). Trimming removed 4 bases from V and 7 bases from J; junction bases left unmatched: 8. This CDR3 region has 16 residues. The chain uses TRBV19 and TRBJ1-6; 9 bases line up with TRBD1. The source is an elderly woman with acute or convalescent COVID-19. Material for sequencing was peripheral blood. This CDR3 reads CASSNSGTGWNSPLHF. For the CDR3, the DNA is TGTGCCAGTAGTAACTCCGGGACAGGGTGGAATTCACCCCTCCACTTT.